This T cell receptor (beta chain) was retrieved from a study of blood T cell repertoires in COVID-19. Overall study context: Some COVID-19 samples were acute and others convalescent; all came from the United States, Italy and Spain. The analysed material was cDNA or gDNA that came from T cells, B-cell-depleted T cells, or PBMCs.

The germline V gene encodes CDR1 SGHDT and CDR2 YYEEEE. V gave up 2 bases and J gave up 7 bases, with 12 bases separating them. This CDR3 contains 13 residues. TCRdb's table, derived via immunoSEQ multiplex PCR, lists solely in-frame clones and lacks some. The top ten clones hold around 15% of a sample with about 150,000 clones, approximately 78% of them seen once. The rearrangement links TRBV5-6 to TRBJ1-2; D uncertain. Source material: peripheral blood. This clonotype was sampled from a human donor with acute or convalescent COVID-19. The donor label of this sample is uncertain. The CDR3 here is CASSLQMSIGYTF. CDR3 in DNA: TGTGCCAGCAGCTTACAGATGTCGATTGGCTACACCTTC.